The present T cell receptor (beta chain) was sequenced within a study of technical replicates of blood from several donors. Method: immunoSEQ multiplex PCR; TCRdb's copy keeps in-frame clones and lacks some. The sample holds approximately 66,000 clones, more than 75% seen once. The CDR3 totals 15 residues. The ends were cut back, 3 bases at V and 5 bases at J, with 17 bases in the middle. CDR1 and CDR2 from the germline V gene are SGDLS and YYNGEE. This clone was counted between two and nine times. The receptor was isolated from a human donor in good health. Some clones in this sample may be carry-over from other donors' samples. Sequencing was carried out using PBMCs. This chain links TRBV9 with TRBJ2-5, with D possibly TRBD1 on 6 matching bases. The DNA for the CDR3 is TGTGCCAGCAGCGGGCCTGGCAGGGGTTTGGAGACCCAGTACTTC. This translates into CASSGPGRGLETQYF. The entire variable domain, with the rest obtained from reference TRBV9 and TRBJ2-5, is as follows: DSGVTQTPKHLITATGQRVTLRCSPRSGDLSVYWYQQSLDQGLQFLIQYYNGEERAKGNILERFSAQQFPDLHSELNLSSLELGDSALYFCASSGPGRGLETQYFGPGTRLLVL.